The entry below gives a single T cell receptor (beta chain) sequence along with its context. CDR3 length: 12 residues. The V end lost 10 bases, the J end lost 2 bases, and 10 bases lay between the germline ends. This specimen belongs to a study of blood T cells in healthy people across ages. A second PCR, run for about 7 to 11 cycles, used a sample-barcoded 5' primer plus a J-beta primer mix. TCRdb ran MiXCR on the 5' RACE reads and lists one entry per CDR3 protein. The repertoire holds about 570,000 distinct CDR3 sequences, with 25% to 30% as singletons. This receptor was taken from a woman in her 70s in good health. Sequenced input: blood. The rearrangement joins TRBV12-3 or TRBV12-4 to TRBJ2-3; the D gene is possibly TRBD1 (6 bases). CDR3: CATKGDTDTQYF. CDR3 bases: TGTGCCACCAAGGGGGACACAGATACGCAGTATTTT.